The text below deals with one T cell receptor (beta chain). The antigen remains undetermined. This entry comes from a study of early T cells in non-severe SARS-CoV-2 infection. Overall study context: Chains were unpaired, as sequencing was done on bulk RNA from unsorted whole blood.

Study-wide findings and caveats: Using VDJdb, the matching emphasized anti-spike CD8 responses while missing private and CD4 specificities.

Each single cDNA molecule received a unique molecular identifier. MiXCR, applied by TCRdb to the 5' RACE reads, yields one record per CDR3 protein. The table has 25,000 to 35,000 distinct CDR3 sequences, about 5% seen once. V was pared by 3 bases and J by 1 base, with 6 bases between. CDR1 and CDR2 (germline): KGHSH, LQKENI. This CDR3 spans 13 amino acids. The chain uses TRBV18 and TRBJ1-1; D call uncertain. The TCR was taken from an adult who was a healthcare worker with PCR-confirmed SARS-CoV-2 infection or an uninfected control (not recorded which). Sequencing was carried out using whole blood. CDR3 protein: CASSPKENTEAFF. CDR3 coding DNA: TGTGCCAGCTCACCTAAAGAGAACACTGAAGCTTTCTTT.